These 20 T cell receptor beta chains were sequenced from one sample in a study of T cell repertoires in cytomegalovirus infection. TCRdb passed the reads through MiXCR, listing each CDR3 protein once. Among approximately 910,000 distinct CDR3 sequences listed, approximately 31% were seen once. Their recognized antigens are unknown. The source material was cultured CD8+ T cells from PBMCs, sampled from culture after CMV antigen stimulation. The receptor set was obtained from a human donor in good health (CMV status not recorded). Some clones in this sample may be carry-over from other donors' samples.

This clonotype came up a few times. The V gene is TRBV24-1, the J gene TRBJ1-2, with unresolved D. This CDR3 is 12 amino acids long. Trimming stripped 7 bases from V and 0 bases from J, with 5 bases between. Germline CDR1 is KGHDR and CDR2 is SFDVKD. The CDR3 here is CATSTANYGYTF. CDR3 nucleotides: TGTGCCACCAGCACGGCTAACTATGGCTACACCTTC.

This clonotype was seen more than once but under ten times. This chain links TRBV27 with TRBJ1-2, with D unclear. CDR1 is MNHEY and CDR2 is SMNVEV in the germline V gene (reference sequence). The length of the CDR3 is 11 residues. V lost 10 bases and J lost 5, with 11 bases in between. CDR3 DNA sequence: TGTGCCATCTTGACCCCTTATGGCTACACCTTC. Protein: CAILTPYGYTF.

This clonotype appeared a few times. The gene calls are TRBV12-3 or TRBV12-4 and TRBJ2-1; possible D gene TRBD2, 7 bases. Trimming took 3 bases from V and 6 from J, leaving 12 bases between them. The CDR3 extends over 14 amino acids. This chain's CDR3 is CASSFGRGPNEQFF. Here the CDR3 DNA reads TGTGCCAGCAGTTTCGGGCGGGGGCCCAATGAGCAGTTCTTC.

This clonotype appeared a few times. This chain joins TRBV13 and TRBJ2-7, with 10 bases that match TRBD1. J gave up 2 bases and V 1 base, and 2 bases lay outside the gene matches. Germline values: CDR1 PRHDT, CDR2 FYEKMQ (reference sequence). The length of the CDR3 is 15 residues. In DNA form, the CDR3 reads TGTGCCAGCAGCTTAGAGACAGGGGGCCCCTACGAGCAGTACTTC. Its protein is CASSLETGGPYEQYF.

V usage is TRBV7-2 and J usage is TRBJ1-1; D possibly corresponds to TRBD1 (6 bases). CDR3 size: 13 residues. CDR1 and CDR2 from the germline V gene are SGHTA and FQGNSA. V was trimmed by 4 bases and J by 6 bases, leaving 12 bases between them. The CDR3 region has the DNA TGTGCCAGCAGCTGGGGGGACATGCCTGAAGCTTTCTTT. Residues: CASSWGDMPEAFF.

This rearrangement joins TRBV19 to TRBJ2-1, with 10 bases fitting TRBD1. The CDR3 is 16 amino acids. Per the germline V gene, CDR1 is LNHDA and CDR2 is SQIVND (reference sequence). The ends lost 5 bases at V and 5 bases at J; junction bases unmatched: 9. The CDR3 loop is CASSLRDRGMNNEQFF. CDR3 DNA sequence: TGTGCCAGTAGTCTACGGGACAGGGGTATGAACAATGAGCAGTTCTTC.

This clonotype has more than one count but fewer than ten. The CDR3 here is CASSRSYTGELFF. In nucleotides, the CDR3 is TGCGCCAGCTCCAGGAGTTACACCGGGGAGCTGTTTTTT. The V and J genes are TRBV4-1 and TRBJ2-2; D unresolved. The CDR3 extends over 13 amino acids. In germline, CDR1 is MGHRA, CDR2 YSYEKL. V lost 8 bases and J 3 bases, leaving 10 bases between the germline ends.

This clonotype was picked up many times. V and J are TRBV7-9 and TRBJ1-5; D ambiguous. Trimming shortened V by 5 bases and J by 3 bases, and 8 bases separated the two germline ends. Germline CDR1 and CDR2: SEHNR and FQNEAQ (reference sequence). The CDR3 runs to 13 residues. This CDR3 is CASSRGYNQPQHF. The CDR3 nucleotides are TGTGCCAGCAGCCGGGGATACAATCAGCCCCAGCATTTT.

This clonotype has only one observation. An end of the junction does not agree with germline; a read error may underlie this. CDR3 nucleotides: TGCGCCAACAGCCGCTACTTGATAGAAACGGGGCACACAGATACGCAGTATTTT. It codes for CANSRYLIETGHTDTQYF. The rearrangement joins TRBV4-1 to TRBJ2-3; D tentatively reads TRBD1 or TRBD2 (5 bases each). Germline values: CDR1 MGHRA, CDR2 YSYEKL. The CDR3 is made up of 18 amino acids.

This clonotype was recorded at least ten times. V gene TRBV12-3 or TRBV12-4 combines with J gene TRBJ2-3; weak D call: TRBD1 (5 bases). Trimming took 6 bases from V and 4 from J, leaving 11 bases between them. There are 13 residues in the CDR3. CDR3 loop: CASSRWGPDTQYF. The CDR3 nucleotides are TGTGCCAGCAGCCGCTGGGGCCCAGATACGCAGTATTTT.

The chain links TRBV4-3 to TRBJ2-1; TRBD2 agrees at 13 bases. The CDR3 length is 16 residues. Looked up from germline, CDR1 is LGHNA and CDR2 is YSLEER. The ends lost 4 bases at V and 9 bases at J; junction bases unmatched: 9. DNA for the CDR3: TGCGCCAGCAGCCCCAGACTAGCGGGGGGTCTCGGTGAGCAGTTCTTC. Amino acids: CASSPRLAGGLGEQFF.

Only a few counts were recorded for this clonotype. The rearrangement joins TRBV27 to TRBJ1-2; no clear D. This CDR3 is 14 amino acids long. V was trimmed by 2 bases and J by 4 bases, leaving 11 bases between them. The germline V gene has CDR1 MNHEY and CDR2 SMNVEV (reference sequence). CDR3 nucleotides: TGTGCCAGCAGTTTAGGCGCTCACTCCTATGGCTACACCTTC. Protein sequence: CASSLGAHSYGYTF.

V usage is TRBV6-1 and J usage is TRBJ1-1; 7 nucleotides align to TRBD1. This CDR3 comprises 15 residues. Unmatched junction bases numbered 4, after V lost 3 bases and J lost 0 bases. Germline CDR1 MNHNS, CDR2 SASEGT. The CDR3 sequence: CASSDPGQLNTEAFF. CDR3 in DNA: TGTGCCAGCAGTGACCCGGGACAGCTGAACACTGAAGCTTTCTTT.

This chain uses TRBV5-1 with TRBJ2-3, with TRBD1 as a possible D gene (6 bases). The V end was cut by 4 bases, the J end by 0 bases, with 12 bases between. Germline V gene sequence: CDR1 SGHRS, CDR2 YFSETQ. This CDR3 is 15 amino acids long. The CDR3 nucleotides read TGCGCCAGCAGCGGGACACGAACGAGCACAGATACGCAGTATTTT. It is translated as CASSGTRTSTDTQYF.

This sequence joins TRBV19 and TRBJ2-1; a weak D match, TRBD2 (7 bases). V lost 5 bases, J lost 12 bases, and 17 bases lay in between. This CDR3 is 13 amino acids long. Per the germline V gene, CDR1 is LNHDA and CDR2 is SQIVND (reference sequence). CDR3 DNA sequence: TGTGCCAGTAGTCCCGCCTTAAGGGGGGGGCAGTTCTTC. Amino acids: CASSPALRGGQFF.

This chain links TRBV20-1 with TRBJ2-3; 7 bases agree with TRBD2. Germline values: CDR1 DFQATT, CDR2 SNEGSKA (reference sequence). V lost 1 base, J lost 2 bases, and 6 bases stayed unmatched. The CDR3 covers 15 residues. The DNA for the CDR3 is TGCAGTGCTAGAGCCTGGGGGGGGAACACAGATACGCAGTATTTT. It is translated as CSARAWGGNTDTQYF.

The gene calls are TRBV13 and TRBJ1-6, with TRBD1 identical over 7 bases. Germline V gene data show CDR1 as PRHDT and CDR2 as FYEKMQ (reference sequence). The V and J ends lost 4 bases and 6 bases, in that order; junction bases with no gene match: 27. CDR3 length: 22 amino acids. CDR3 region: CASSSRTGGRRDTGPINSPLHF. The DNA for the CDR3 is TGTGCCAGCAGCTCCAGGACAGGTGGACGGAGGGACACAGGCCCGATTAATTCACCCCTCCACTTT.

This clonotype turned up a few times. As DNA, the CDR3 is TGTGCCAGCAGCGTAGACAGGGACCCTTACTATGGCTACACCTTC. This sequence encodes CASSVDRDPYYGYTF. The chain carries TRBV9 and TRBJ1-2; D possibly corresponds to TRBD1 (6 bases). The CDR3 covers 15 residues. Germline-derived CDR1 and CDR2 are SGDLS and YYNGEE. Trimming pared 0 bases from V and 3 bases from J, leaving 12 bases between.

The rearrangement links TRBV5-5 to TRBJ2-1; TRBD1 matches at 9 bases. In germline, CDR1 is SGHKS, CDR2 YYEKEE (reference sequence). Germline trimming cut 4 bases from V and 9 bases from J; bases unmatched to any gene: 11. The CDR3 length is 15 residues. Here the CDR3 DNA reads TGTGCCAGCAGCGGGCGGGACAGGGACCCCCGTGAGCAGTTCTTC. As protein: CASSGRDRDPREQFF.

The chain couples TRBV6-6 to TRBJ2-2, with D hard to call. Trimming took 6 bases from V and 5 from J, leaving 13 bases between them. This CDR3 comprises 14 residues. CDR1 and CDR2 (germline): MNHNY, SVGAGI (reference sequence). CDR3 nucleotide sequence: TGTGCCAGCAGACCTCGTGTGGGGACCGGGGAGCTGTTTTTT. It is translated as CASRPRVGTGELFF.